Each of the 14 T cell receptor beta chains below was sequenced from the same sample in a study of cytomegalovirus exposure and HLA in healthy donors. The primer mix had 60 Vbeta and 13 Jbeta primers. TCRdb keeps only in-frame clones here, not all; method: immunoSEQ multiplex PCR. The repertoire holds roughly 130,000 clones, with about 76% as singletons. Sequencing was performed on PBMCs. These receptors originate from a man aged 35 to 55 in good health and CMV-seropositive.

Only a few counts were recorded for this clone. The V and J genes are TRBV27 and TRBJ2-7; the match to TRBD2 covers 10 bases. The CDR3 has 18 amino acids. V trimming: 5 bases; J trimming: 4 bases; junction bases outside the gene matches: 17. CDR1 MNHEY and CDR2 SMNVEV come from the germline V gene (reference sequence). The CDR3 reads CASSIRIPSGRAFYEQYF. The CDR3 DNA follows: TGTGCCAGCAGTATAAGGATCCCGAGCGGGAGGGCCTTTTACGAGCAGTACTTC.

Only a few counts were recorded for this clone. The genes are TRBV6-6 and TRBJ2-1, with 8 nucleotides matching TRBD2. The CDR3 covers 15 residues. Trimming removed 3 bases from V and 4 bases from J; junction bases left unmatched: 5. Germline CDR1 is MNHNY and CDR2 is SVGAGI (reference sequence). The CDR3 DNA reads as TGTGCCAGCAGTTATATGTCTAGCGGGTACAATGAGCAGTTCTTC. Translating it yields CASSYMSSGYNEQFF.

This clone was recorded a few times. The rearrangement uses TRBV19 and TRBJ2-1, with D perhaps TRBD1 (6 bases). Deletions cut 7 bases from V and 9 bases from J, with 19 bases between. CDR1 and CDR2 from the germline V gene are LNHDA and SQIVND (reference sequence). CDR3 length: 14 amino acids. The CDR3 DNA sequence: TGTGCCAGTACGCGCGGCAGGGGAAACAGTGAGCAGTTCTTC. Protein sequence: CASTRGRGNSEQFF.

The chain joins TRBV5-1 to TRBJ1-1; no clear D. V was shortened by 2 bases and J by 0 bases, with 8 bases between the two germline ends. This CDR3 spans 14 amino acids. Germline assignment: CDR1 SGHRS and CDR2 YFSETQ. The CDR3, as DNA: TGCGCCAGCAGCTTCAGCGGTGTGAACACTGAAGCTTTCTTT. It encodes CASSFSGVNTEAFF.

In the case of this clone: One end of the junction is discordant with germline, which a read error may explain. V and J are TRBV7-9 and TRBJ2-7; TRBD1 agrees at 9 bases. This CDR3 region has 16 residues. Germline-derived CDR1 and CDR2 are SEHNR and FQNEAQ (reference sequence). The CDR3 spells CSSSSYSGTGLGEQYF. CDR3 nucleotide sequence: TGTTCCAGCAGCAGCTACTCCGGGACAGGGCTAGGCGAGCAGTACTTC.

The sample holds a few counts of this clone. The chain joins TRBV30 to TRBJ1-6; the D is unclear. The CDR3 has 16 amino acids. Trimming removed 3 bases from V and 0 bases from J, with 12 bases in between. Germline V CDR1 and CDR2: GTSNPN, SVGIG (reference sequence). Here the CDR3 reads CAWSRGGSSYNSPLHF. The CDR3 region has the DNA TGTGCCTGGAGCCGAGGCGGGAGCTCCTATAATTCACCCCTCCACTTT.

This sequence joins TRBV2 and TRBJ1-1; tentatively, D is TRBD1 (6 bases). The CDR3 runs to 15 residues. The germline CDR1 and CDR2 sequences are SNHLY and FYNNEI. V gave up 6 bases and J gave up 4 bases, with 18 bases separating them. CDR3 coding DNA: TGTGCCAGCAGCGGACAGTTCCTCGGCGCCACTGAAGCTTTCTTT. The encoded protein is CASSGQFLGATEAFF.

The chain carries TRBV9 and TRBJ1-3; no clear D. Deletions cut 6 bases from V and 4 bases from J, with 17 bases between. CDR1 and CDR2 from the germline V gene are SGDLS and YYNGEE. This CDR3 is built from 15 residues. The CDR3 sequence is CASTNDRGLGNTIYF. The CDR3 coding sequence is TGTGCCAGCACAAACGATCGCGGTTTAGGAAACACCATATATTTT. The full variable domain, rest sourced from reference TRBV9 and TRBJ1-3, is DSGVTQTPKHLITATGQRVTLRCSPRSGDLSVYWYQQSLDQGLQFLIQYYNGEERAKGNILERFSAQQFPDLHSELNLSSLELGDSALYFCASTNDRGLGNTIYFGEGSWLTVV.

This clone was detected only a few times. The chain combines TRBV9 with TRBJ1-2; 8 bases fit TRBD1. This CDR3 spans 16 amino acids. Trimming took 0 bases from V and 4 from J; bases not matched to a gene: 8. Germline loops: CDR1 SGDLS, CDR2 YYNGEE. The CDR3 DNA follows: TGTGCCAGCAGCGTAGCCCCCAGGGGGCGCGGCTATGGCTACACCTTC. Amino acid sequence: CASSVAPRGRGYGYTF. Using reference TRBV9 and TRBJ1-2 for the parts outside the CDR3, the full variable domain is DSGVTQTPKHLITATGQRVTLRCSPRSGDLSVYWYQQSLDQGLQFLIQYYNGEERAKGNILERFSAQQFPDLHSELNLSSLELGDSALYFCASSVAPRGRGYGYTFGSGTRLTVV.

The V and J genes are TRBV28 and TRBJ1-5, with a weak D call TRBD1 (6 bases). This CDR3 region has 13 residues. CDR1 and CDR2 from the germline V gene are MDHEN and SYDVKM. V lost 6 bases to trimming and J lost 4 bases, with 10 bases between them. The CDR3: CASRGTLNQPQHF. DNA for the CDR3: TGTGCCAGCAGGGGGACACTGAATCAGCCCCAGCATTTT.

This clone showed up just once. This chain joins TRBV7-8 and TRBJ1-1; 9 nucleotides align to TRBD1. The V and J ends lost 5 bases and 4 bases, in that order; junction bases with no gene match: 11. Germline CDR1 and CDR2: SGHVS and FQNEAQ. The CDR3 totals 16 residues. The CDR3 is CASSLRSDRGVTEAFF. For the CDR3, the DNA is TGTGCCAGCAGCCTCCGATCAGACAGGGGGGTCACTGAAGCTTTCTTT.

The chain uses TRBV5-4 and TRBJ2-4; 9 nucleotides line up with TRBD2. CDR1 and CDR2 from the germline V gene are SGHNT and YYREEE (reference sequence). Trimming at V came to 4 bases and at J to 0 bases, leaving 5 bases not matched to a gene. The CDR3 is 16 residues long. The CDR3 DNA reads TGTGCCAGCAGCCCGGCGACTAGCGGAGCCAAAAACATTCAGTACTTC. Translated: CASSPATSGAKNIQYF.

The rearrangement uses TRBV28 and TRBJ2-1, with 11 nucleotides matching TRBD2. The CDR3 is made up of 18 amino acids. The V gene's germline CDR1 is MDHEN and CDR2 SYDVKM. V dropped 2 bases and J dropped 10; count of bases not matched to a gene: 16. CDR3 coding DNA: TGTGCCAGCAGTTTAAGACCAGGGACTAGCGGCCGTGGCTCGGAGCAGTTCTTC. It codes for CASSLRPGTSGRGSEQFF.

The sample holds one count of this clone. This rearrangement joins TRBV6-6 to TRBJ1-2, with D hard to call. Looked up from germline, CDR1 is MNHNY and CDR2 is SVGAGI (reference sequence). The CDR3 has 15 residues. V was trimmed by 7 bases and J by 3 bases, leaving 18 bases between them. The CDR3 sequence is CASTKGGLEYYGYTF. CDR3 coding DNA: TGTGCCAGCACCAAAGGAGGGTTGGAGTACTATGGCTACACCTTC.